This T cell receptor beta chain was documented in a study of CD8 T cells in ankylosing spondylitis. The study, taken as a whole, reports: There was reportedly significant enrichment of clones that were disease-linked in matched ankylosing spondylitis synovial fluid. Roughly eight highly homologous variants made up a TCR beta motif that seemed to typify ankylosing spondylitis blood. Disease-linked clones were found to be CD8+ and relatively rare in peripheral blood.

It was by quantitative 5'-RACE with molecular barcodes that TCR beta libraries were made. A single record per CDR3 protein comes from TCRdb applying MiXCR to the 5' RACE reads. The data hold some 240,000 distinct CDR3 sequences, with 15% to 20% observed a single time. The CDR3 consists of 14 residues. V shed 0 bases and J shed 5 bases, with 9 bases lying between them. CDR1 and CDR2 (germline): SGHAT, FQNNGV. Note on this clonotype: The antigen is undetermined.

Sequencing was carried out using blood, either unsorted or a sorted T cell fraction (not recorded which). The rearrangement joins TRBV11-2 to TRBJ2-3, with a weak D call TRBD2 (5 bases). The receptor was derived from a male donor with ankylosing spondylitis or in good health (not recorded which). CDR3 residues: CASSLDGGLDTQYF. DNA for the CDR3: TGTGCCAGCAGCTTAGACGGAGGTCTAGATACGCAGTATTTT.